The rows below give T cell receptor beta chains drawn from one sample of a study of blood T cell repertoires in COVID-19. The method was immunoSEQ multiplex PCR; TCRdb's version includes in-frame clones alone and lacks a portion of them. The sample has some 270,000 clones, around 90% seen once. Input material: PBMCs or T cells enriched from blood (not recorded which). The source of these receptors is a middle-aged woman who had recovered from COVID-19. CDR3s include the opening cysteine and the closing phenylalanine or tryptophan. D genes are given only for firm matches. Clone sizes are given selectively: once, few, many, or a class where the clone is expanded.

D	V	J	size	DNA	CDR3
TRBD2	TRBV4-3	TRBJ2-7	NA	TGCGCCAGCAGCCAAGATTGGGGGGGGTTGGGCGAGCAGTACTTC	CASSQDWGGLGEQYF
NA	TRBV4-1	TRBJ2-4	NA	TGCGCCAGCAGCCAAAAAAGCCTAGGGGGGGTGGAAAACATTCAGTACTTC	CASSQKSLGGVENIQYF
NA	TRBV3-1/TRBV3-2	TRBJ1-3	NA	TGTGCCAGCAGTCAGGCGTCCGGAAACACCATATATTTT	CASSQASGNTIYF
NA	TRBV11-2	TRBJ1-6	NA	TGTGCCAGCAGCTTCCGGGACACAAATAATTCACCCCTCCACTTT	CASSFRDTNNSPLHF
TRBD1	TRBV11-2	TRBJ2-7	NA	TGTGCCAGCAGCTTAGCTACAGGGGGCTACGAGCAGTACTTC	CASSLATGGYEQYF
NA	TRBV14	TRBJ1-2	once	TGTGCCAGCAGCCAAGGAGGTCGGGGAACCAACTATGGCTACACCTTC	CASSQGGRGTNYGYTF
NA	TRBV6-1	TRBJ2-7	NA	TGTGCCAGCAGTGTTCTCTTGGCGGCGGGGTCCCTGCAATACGAGCAGTACTTC	CASSVLLAAGSLQYEQYF
TRBD1	TRBV6-1	TRBJ1-1	NA	TGTGCCAGCAGTGACCTAGGACAGGTGAACACTGAAGCTTTCTTT	CASSDLGQVNTEAFF
NA	TRBV7-9	TRBJ1-1	NA	TGTGCCAGCAGCCTCCTCGGGGAAAACACTGAAGCTTTCTTT	CASSLLGENTEAFF
NA	TRBV4-2	TRBJ1-6	few	TGTGCCAGCAGCCAAGATATGACAGTTGATAATTCACCCCTCCACTTT	CASSQDMTVDNSPLHF
TRBD1	TRBV3-1/TRBV3-2	TRBJ1-2	few	TGTGCCAGCAGATCCACAGGGGGCGACTATGGCTACACCTTC	CASRSTGGDYGYTF
NA	TRBV19	TRBJ1-2	NA	TGTGCCAGTAGTATAGAAATATCTAACTATGGCTACACCTTC	CASSIEISNYGYTF
TRBD1	TRBV24-1	TRBJ2-1	NA	TGTGCCACCAGTGATTCGGACAGGGGGCATGAGCAGTTCTTC	CATSDSDRGHEQFF
TRBD1	TRBV18	TRBJ1-3	NA	TGTGCCAGCTCACGCGACAGGGGCCTGTCTGGCGGAAACACCATATATTTT	CASSRDRGLSGGNTIYF
TRBD2	TRBV5-1	TRBJ2-1	NA	TGCGCCAGCAGCTCGGCCCTGACTAGCGGGAGCCACAATGAGCAGTTCTTC	CASSSALTSGSHNEQFF
NA	TRBV3-1/TRBV3-2	TRBJ1-2	NA	TGTGCCAGCAGCGGCACTGGGGGGAGGGGTGGCTACACCTTC	CASSGTGGRGGYTF
NA	TRBV2	TRBJ1-2	NA	TGTGCCAGCTATGGAGGAAACTATGGCTACACCTTC	CASYGGNYGYTF
NA	TRBV6-5	TRBJ1-2	NA	TGTGCCAGCAGAAGTGTAGGGGGGGGTGACTATGGCTACACCTTC	CASRSVGGGDYGYTF
NA	TRBV2	TRBJ1-1	NA	TGTGCCAGCAGAGTAGGGGGGGCGAAAACTGAAGCTTTCTTT	CASRVGGAKTEAFF
TRBD2	TRBV3-1/TRBV3-2	TRBJ2-1	NA	TGTGCCAGCAGCCAAGAAGGGACTACTTACAATGAGCAGTTCTTC	CASSQEGTTYNEQFF
TRBD1	TRBV5-4	TRBJ1-2	NA	TGTGCCAGCAGCTTGGGTACAGGGGATGGCTACACCTTC	CASSLGTGDGYTF
NA	TRBV25-1	TRBJ1-4	NA	TGTGCCAGCAGTGATTATGGGGCAGGCGCTAATGAAAAACTGTTTTTT	CASSDYGAGANEKLFF
NA	TRBV30	TRBJ1-1	once	TGTGCCTGGACGCTCAGGGGCGCGGGTGAAGCTTTCTTT	CAWTLRGAGEAFF
NA	TRBV9	TRBJ2-5	once	TGTGCCAGCAGCGGTATAGGTGAGGGACAAGAGACCCAGTACTTC	CASSGIGEGQETQYF
NA	TRBV29-1	TRBJ1-1	NA	TGCAGCGTTGGAGGATGGGACACTGAAGCTTTCTTT	CSVGGWDTEAFF
TRBD2	TRBV7-9	TRBJ2-3	NA	TGTGCCAGCAGCTCTGGACTAGCGGGAGCAGATACGCAGTATTTT	CASSSGLAGADTQYF
NA	TRBV7-2	TRBJ1-1	NA	TGTGCCAGCAGCTTAATATGGAACACTGAAGCTTTCTTT	CASSLIWNTEAFF
NA	TRBV7-8	TRBJ1-2	NA	TGTGCCAGCAGCTTACCCGGCAGGAGGGGCTATGGCTACACCTTC	CASSLPGRRGYGYTF
NA	TRBV5-4	TRBJ2-5	NA	TGTGCCAGCAGCCTGGGGGGCGGACAAGAGACCCAGTACTTC	CASSLGGGQETQYF
NA	TRBV18	TRBJ2-2	NA	TGTGCCAGCTCCCAAAACTCGAACACCGGGGAGCTGTTTTTT	CASSQNSNTGELFF
TRBD1	TRBV7-3	TRBJ1-2	NA	TGTGCCAGCAGCTTAGGACAGGACTATGGCTACACCTTC	CASSLGQDYGYTF
NA	TRBV5-5	TRBJ1-5	NA	TGTGCCAGCAGCTCAGGGCCGGTCCCTAGCAATCAGCCCCAGCATTTT	CASSSGPVPSNQPQHF
TRBD1	TRBV19	TRBJ1-3	once	TGTGCCAGTAGTATAGCCAACAGGGGCTCTGGAAACACCATATATTTT	CASSIANRGSGNTIYF
NA	TRBV7-8	TRBJ2-7	NA	TGTGCCAGCAGCCTAAGAAGGATCCTAGGTTCGAACTACGAGCAGTACTTC	CASSLRRILGSNYEQYF
TRBD2	TRBV30	TRBJ2-3	NA	TGTGCCTGGAGTTCGGGCCGACTCCTAGCGGGGGTCACAGATACGCAGTATTTT	CAWSSGRLLAGVTDTQYF
TRBD1	TRBV30	TRBJ1-2	NA	TGTGCCTGGAGTCAGAACAGGGGTAGTAGCTACACCTTC	CAWSQNRGSSYTF
TRBD2	TRBV5-1	TRBJ2-1	once	TGCGCCAGCAGCTTGGTGGCACTAGCGGGGGACAATGAGCAGTTCTTC	CASSLVALAGDNEQFF